This T cell receptor (beta chain) originates from a study of neurological immune-mediated disorders. The cDNA was synthesized by means of template-switch 5'RACE, which was carried out with 10-nucleotide random UMIs. TCRdb re-derived calls from the 5' RACE reads in MiXCR, one entry per CDR3 protein. This sample has about 30,000 distinct CDR3 sequences, with about 6% found just once. This clonotype was recorded at least ten times. This CDR3 is built from 15 residues. Trimming pared 2 bases from V and 2 bases from J, leaving 13 bases between. CDR1 is DFQATT and CDR2 is SNEGSKA in the germline V gene (reference sequence).

This clonotype was obtained from a woman aged 45-65 years in good health. The sample taken for sequencing was CD4+ T cells from blood. This chain connects TRBV20-1 to TRBJ1-5, with D unclear. The CDR3 region has the DNA TGCAGTGCTAGAAGTACGATTCCGGGCAATCAGCCCCAGCATTTT. The encoded protein is CSARSTIPGNQPQHF.